The 10 T cell receptor beta chains in this list originate from one sample, sequenced in a study of blood T cell repertoires in COVID-19. Clones were read by immunoSEQ multiplex PCR, and TCRdb kept only the in-frame ones, dropping some. The table lists roughly 62,000 clones, less than 85% of them singletons. Specimen: peripheral blood. All receptors come from a man in his sixties with acute or convalescent COVID-19.

The chain joins TRBV29-1 to TRBJ1-1, with D unresolved. V lost 8 bases and J lost 5, with 18 bases in between. The germline gives CDR1 SQVTM, CDR2 ANQGSEA. The CDR3 runs to 13 residues. The CDR3 DNA reads TGCAGCCTATACCGGAGGCCGGAGACTGAAGCTTTCTTT. It yields the protein CSLYRRPETEAFF.

The CDR3 protein is CAIKGTGGKTEAFF. As DNA, the CDR3 is TGTGCCATCAAGGGGACAGGGGGGAAGACTGAAGCTTTCTTT. The rearrangement uses TRBV10-3 and TRBJ1-1; 11 nucleotides agree with TRBD1. CDR1 and CDR2 (germline): ENHRY, SYGVKD. This CDR3 spans 14 amino acids. After removal of 7 bases from V and 5 bases from J, the junction contained 6 bases not matched to a gene.

The chain is built from TRBV3-1 (or the pseudogene TRBV3-2) and TRBJ2-5, with TRBD1 as a possible D gene (6 bases). V gave up 2 bases and J gave up 4 bases, with 14 bases separating them. CDR3 length: 15 residues. Germline values: CDR1 LGHDT, CDR2 YNNKEL (reference sequence). The CDR3: CASSQRVQGGETQYF. Written as DNA, the CDR3 is TGTGCCAGCAGCCAAAGGGTACAGGGCGGAGAGACCCAGTACTTC.

This chain uses TRBV23-1 with TRBJ2-1; 9 nucleotides match TRBD2. TRBV23-1 belongs to the ORF category, with a function that is uncertain. The CDR3 is made up of 18 amino acids. Trimming removed 2 bases from V and 2 bases from J; junction bases left unmatched: 10. CDR3 residues: CASSQVGATSGPYNEQFF. CDR3 coding DNA: TGCGCCAGCAGTCAAGTCGGGGCGACTAGCGGACCCTACAATGAGCAGTTCTTC.

This chain uses TRBV28 with TRBJ2-7, with TRBD2 matching over 14 bases. J gave up 5 bases and V 2 bases, and 8 bases lay outside the gene matches. CDR1 MDHEN and CDR2 SYDVKM come from the germline V gene. The CDR3 loop spans 17 amino acids. This chain's CDR3 is CASSLRRGLAGANEQYF. The CDR3 nucleotides read TGTGCCAGCAGTTTACGTCGGGGACTAGCGGGAGCGAACGAGCAGTACTTC.

CDR3 in DNA: TGCAGCGTTGAAACTGAAGCCTACGAGCAGTACTTC. This translates into CSVETEAYEQYF. The rearrangement uses TRBV29-1 and TRBJ2-7; D is undetermined. With 2 bases removed from V and 2 bases from J, the gap between germline ends came to 7 bases. This CDR3 spans 12 amino acids. Germline CDR1 and CDR2: SQVTM and ANQGSEA.

This chain connects TRBV14 to TRBJ2-5, with 10 bases fitting TRBD1. V gave up 3 bases and J gave up 6 bases; unmatched junction bases: 1. Germline lookup yields CDR1 SGHDN and CDR2 FVKESK. This CDR3 is built from 13 residues. This chain's CDR3 is CASSQGQGKTQYF. In nucleotides, the CDR3 is TGTGCCAGCAGCCAGGGACAGGGGAAGACCCAGTACTTC.

The CDR3 loop reads CASSPQPGQGRDTQYF. The CDR3 bases are TGTGCCAGCAGCCCACAACCGGGACAGGGAAGAGATACGCAGTATTTT. The genes are TRBV28 and TRBJ2-3; TRBD1 matches at 9 bases. The CDR3 consists of 16 residues. From germline, CDR1 is MDHEN and CDR2 SYDVKM. V dropped 6 bases and J dropped 5; count of bases not matched to a gene: 12.

This clone has only a few counts. The V gene is TRBV24-1, the J gene TRBJ2-5; 12 positions match TRBD2. CDR1 and CDR2 (germline): KGHDR, SFDVKD. This CDR3 comprises 17 residues. V shed 4 bases, J shed 6 bases, and the junction held 11 bases outside the gene matches. The CDR3: CATSDSQTSGRMKTQYF. For the CDR3, the DNA is TGTGCCACCAGTGACTCACAGACTAGCGGGAGAATGAAGACCCAGTACTTC.

The chain recombines TRBV10-3 with TRBJ1-1; TRBD1 aligns across 9 bases. Germline V gives CDR1 ENHRY, CDR2 SYGVKD. The length of the CDR3 is 14 residues. J lost 3 bases, V lost 6 bases, and 5 bases had no gene match. Here the CDR3 DNA reads TGTGCCATCAGCACAGGGGGCTTGGACACTGAAGCTTTCTTT. Translation gives CAISTGGLDTEAFF.